These 32 T cell receptor beta chains originate from one sample sequenced in a study of blood T cell repertoires in COVID-19. Profiling relied on immunoSEQ multiplex PCR, and the TCRdb table lists in-frame clones only, not all of them. The sample includes roughly 100,000 clones, approximately 90% of them seen just once. Input material: peripheral blood. The origin of the receptors is a man aged 45 to 65 with active COVID-19.

The rearrangement uses TRBV10-3 and TRBJ2-2; D possibly corresponds to TRBD2 (5 bases). CDR1 ENHRY and CDR2 SYGVKD come from the germline V gene. V was pared by 7 bases and J by 5 bases, with 11 bases between. The CDR3 is made up of 13 amino acids. The CDR3 DNA reads TGTGCCATCACCCCCCGGGAAACCGGGGAGCTGTTTTTT. It encodes CAITPRETGELFF.

The chain uses TRBV10-3 and TRBJ1-3, with a tentative D call TRBD1 (6 bases). The V and J ends lost 8 bases and 2 bases respectively, with 13 bases between them. This CDR3 is built from 14 residues. Germline V gene lookup returns CDR1 ENHRY and CDR2 SYGVKD. This CDR3 is CAIGGTSAGNTIYF. The CDR3 bases are TGTGCCATCGGTGGGACATCGGCTGGAAACACCATATATTTT.

This clone has at least ten counts. The J gene is TRBJ1-3, the V gene TRBV6-2 or TRBV6-3; D is uncertain. Germline V gene data show CDR1 as MNHEY and CDR2 as SVGEGT. V was pared by 6 bases and J by 4 bases, with 25 bases between. This CDR3 region has 18 residues. CDR3 sequence reads: CASSHLFRRTRGGNTIYF. The CDR3 DNA sequence: TGTGCCAGCAGCCATCTATTTCGGAGGACCCGAGGCGGAAACACCATATATTTT.

The V call is TRBV5-6, the J call TRBJ2-2, with a possible D match to TRBD1 (6 bases). Germline CDR1 is SGHDT and CDR2 is YYEEEE. The CDR3 contains 15 residues. V was cut by 0 bases and J by 4 bases, with 10 bases left in between. In DNA, the CDR3 is TGTGCCAGCAGCTTGGGACAGGCGGTCACCGGGGAGCTGTTTTTT. Amino acid sequence: CASSLGQAVTGELFF.

This clone has more than one count but fewer than ten. The J gene is TRBJ1-3, the V gene TRBV11-2; D uncertain. CDR3 length: 15 residues. Trimming removed 5 bases at V and 0 bases at J, with 11 bases between. CDR1 is SGHAT and CDR2 is FQNNGV in the germline V gene. CDR3 sequence: CASSPGLLSGNTIYF. As DNA, the CDR3 is TGTGCCAGCAGCCCGGGTCTTCTCTCTGGAAACACCATATATTTT.

This rearrangement joins TRBV6-6 to TRBJ1-2; unclear D gene. Trimming pared 0 bases from V and 0 bases from J, leaving 5 bases between. Germline V gives CDR1 MNHNY, CDR2 SVGAGI (reference sequence). The CDR3 sequence is 14 residues long. CDR3 nucleotides: TGTGCCAGCAGTTACTCCGGTGCTAACTATGGCTACACCTTC. Translated, it gives CASSYSGANYGYTF.

The chain employs TRBV12-3 or TRBV12-4 and TRBJ2-5; perhaps TRBD2 as D (5 bases). Trimming took 3 bases from V and 5 from J, leaving 7 bases between them. The CDR3 contains 12 residues. The DNA for the CDR3 is TGTGCCAGCAGTTTCCGCGGGGAGACCCAGTACTTC. Amino acids: CASSFRGETQYF.

The rearrangement uses TRBV5-4 and TRBJ2-3; D is ambiguous. Germline lookup yields CDR1 SGHNT and CDR2 YYREEE (reference sequence). V lost 6 bases and J lost 3, with 11 bases in between. This CDR3 has 13 residues. The CDR3 protein is CASNPRETDTQYF. CDR3 nucleotides: TGTGCCAGCAACCCCCGAGAGACAGATACGCAGTATTTT. Looking up the rest from reference TRBV5-4 and TRBJ2-3 gives the full variable domain: ETGVTQSPTHLIKTRGQQVTLRCSSQSGHNTVSWYQQALGQGPQFIFQYYREEENGRGNFPPRFSGLQFPNYSSELNVNALELDDSALYLCASNPRETDTQYFGPGTRLTVL.

The rearrangement links TRBV4-2 to TRBJ2-7, with 8 bases fitting TRBD2. The CDR3 has 15 residues. Per germline, CDR1 LGHNA and CDR2 YNFKEQ. V shed 4 bases, J shed 3 bases, and the junction held 8 bases outside the gene matches. CDR3 sequence: CASSPGRGLVYEQYF. CDR3 nucleotides: TGTGCCAGCAGCCCCGGTCGGGGACTAGTCTACGAGCAGTACTTC.

A note on this clone: The junction and the germline gene differ at one end; a read error may be behind it. The chain links TRBV5-1 to TRBJ1-4, with a tentative D call TRBD1 (5 bases). This CDR3 spans 15 amino acids. Per germline, CDR1 SGHRS and CDR2 YFSETQ. The DNA for the CDR3 is TGCGCCCGCAGCTCCCGGGGGGGTGGGAGTGAAAAACTGTTTTTT. This translates into CARSSRGGGSEKLFF.

The chain uses TRBV6-2 or TRBV6-3 and TRBJ2-2, with 9 bases matching TRBD1. This CDR3 region has 17 residues. Germline CDR1 and CDR2: MNHEY and SVGEGT. The ends lost 2 bases at V and 7 bases at J; junction bases unmatched: 11. CDR3 amino acids: CASSYERGQGNDGELFF. The CDR3 coding sequence is TGTGCCAGCAGTTACGAGCGAGGACAGGGGAATGACGGGGAGCTGTTTTTT.

CDR3 residues: CASSRGASYEQYF. CDR3 in DNA: TGTGCCAGCAGCCGTGGGGCCTCCTACGAGCAGTACTTC. This chain links TRBV6-5 with TRBJ2-7; D is possibly TRBD1 (5 bases). Germline V gene data show CDR1 as MNHEY and CDR2 as SVGAGI. Trimming took 6 bases from V and 0 from J, leaving 9 bases between them. This CDR3 region has 13 residues.

This rearrangement joins TRBV19 to TRBJ2-7; D gene uncertain. This CDR3 spans 14 amino acids. V was pared by 5 bases and J by 0 bases, with 11 bases between. Germline CDR1 reads LNHDA; CDR2 reads SQIVND (reference sequence). The CDR3 reads CASSSHAGSYEQYF. The CDR3, as DNA: TGTGCCAGTAGTTCCCATGCCGGCTCCTACGAGCAGTACTTC.

CDR3 protein: CASSQGRGEQFF. The CDR3 DNA sequence: TGTGCCAGCAGCCAAGGGCGGGGTGAGCAGTTCTTC. The chain recombines TRBV7-2 with TRBJ2-1; weak D call: TRBD2 (6 bases). Trimming removed 5 bases from V and 9 bases from J, with 11 bases in between. The CDR3 is 12 residues long. The germline V gene encodes CDR1 SGHTA and CDR2 FQGNSA.

The chain employs TRBV5-5 and TRBJ1-2; no reliable D call. V was shortened by 2 bases and J by 10 bases, with 9 bases between the two germline ends. Germline V gene sequence: CDR1 SGHKS, CDR2 YYEKEE (reference sequence). The CDR3 totals 11 residues. CDR3 residues: CASSFSGVYTF. The DNA of the CDR3 is TGTGCCAGCAGCTTCAGCGGGGTCTACACCTTC.

V and J are TRBV20-1 and TRBJ2-6; D gene ambiguous. Germline-derived CDR1 and CDR2 are DFQATT and SNEGSKA (reference sequence). The CDR3 sequence is 16 residues long. V lost 3 bases, J lost 0 bases, and 12 bases lay in between. CDR3 protein: CSASPGSYSGANVLTF. Written as DNA, the CDR3 is TGCAGTGCTAGTCCAGGTTCTTACTCTGGGGCCAACGTCCTGACTTTC.

The chain couples TRBV6-2 or TRBV6-3 to TRBJ2-1; 7 bases match TRBD1. V was pared by 5 bases and J by 6 bases, with 13 bases of the junction left unmatched. The CDR3 runs to 16 residues. The germline gives CDR1 MNHEY, CDR2 SVGEGT. The CDR3 nucleotides read TGTGCCAGCAGTCAACAGACAGGGACCCGATTCAATGAGCAGTTCTTC. Amino acids: CASSQQTGTRFNEQFF.

In DNA, the CDR3 is TGTGCCAGTAGTGCTTCCGCGCGGATTGGCGGGGAGCTGTTTTTT. The encoded protein is CASSASARIGGELFF. The chain employs TRBV19 and TRBJ2-2; D unresolved. The CDR3 covers 15 residues. The V end was cut by 5 bases, the J end by 7 bases, with 17 bases between. Germline V gene sequence: CDR1 LNHDA, CDR2 SQIVND (reference sequence). Supplemented by reference TRBV19 and TRBJ2-2, the full variable domain reads DGGITQSPKYLFRKEGQNVTLSCEQNLNHDAMYWYRQDPGQGLRLIYYSQIVNDFQKGDIAEGYSVSREKKESFPLTVTSAQKNPTAFYLCASSASARIGGELFFGEGSRLTVL.

The chain links TRBV2 to TRBJ1-2, with 9 bases matching TRBD1. Germline CDR1 is SNHLY and CDR2 is FYNNEI. The V segment lost 4 bases and the J segment 10 bases; nucleotides outside the gene matches: 7. The CDR3 is 13 amino acids. CDR3 sequence reads: CASSGSRTGAYTF. The CDR3 region has the DNA TGTGCCAGCAGTGGCTCGAGGACAGGGGCCTACACCTTC.

The chain joins TRBV30 to TRBJ2-1; 12 bases fit TRBD2. After removal of 8 bases from V and 7 bases from J, the junction contained 3 bases not matched to a gene. The CDR3 sequence is 12 residues long. The germline V gene has CDR1 GTSNPN and CDR2 SVGIG (reference sequence). The CDR3 coding sequence is TGTGCCGGCACTAGCGGGGGGAATGAGCAGTTCTTC. This translates into CAGTSGGNEQFF.

The chain is built from TRBV27 and TRBJ1-1, with TRBD1 matching over 7 bases. The germline V gene has CDR1 MNHEY and CDR2 SMNVEV (reference sequence). The V gene end was trimmed by 5 bases and the J gene end by 10 bases; junction bases not matched to a gene: 7. The CDR3 is 12 residues long. The CDR3 coding sequence is TGTGCCAGCAGTATAAGACAGGGAAGAGCTTTCTTT. It yields the protein CASSIRQGRAFF.

The genes are TRBV6-5 and TRBJ1-1; 8 positions match TRBD1. V shed 6 bases and J 4 bases; nucleotides not matched to a gene: 4. This CDR3 contains 13 residues. Germline CDR1 reads MNHEY; CDR2 reads SVGAGI. CDR3 sequence reads: CASRRQGSTEAFF. The CDR3 region has the DNA TGTGCCAGCAGGCGACAGGGGTCCACTGAAGCTTTCTTT.

The chain is built from TRBV30 and TRBJ2-7; 7 nucleotides align to TRBD1. Germline values: CDR1 GTSNPN, CDR2 SVGIG (reference sequence). Germline trimming cut 7 bases from V and 1 base from J; bases unmatched to any gene: 7. This CDR3 has 13 amino acids. CDR3 bases: TGTGCCTCCCCGGGACAGATTTCCTACGAGCAGTACTTC. It is translated as CASPGQISYEQYF.

The chain has TRBV19 and TRBJ2-3; D perhaps matches TRBD1 (5 bases). This CDR3 comprises 12 residues. Trimming shortened V by 3 bases and J by 9 bases, and 10 bases separated the two germline ends. The V gene's germline CDR1 is LNHDA and CDR2 SQIVND (reference sequence). This CDR3 is CASSIHTGTQYF. The CDR3, as DNA: TGTGCCAGTAGTATCCACACAGGCACGCAGTATTTT.

This clone was seen just once. This chain uses TRBV5-5 with TRBJ2-7; D ambiguous. The germline V gene has CDR1 SGHKS and CDR2 YYEKEE (reference sequence). This CDR3 has 13 residues. The ends were cut back, 2 bases at V and 1 base at J, with 7 bases in the middle. The CDR3 region is CASSLSTSYEQYF. CDR3 coding DNA: TGTGCCAGCAGCTTATCAACTTCCTACGAGCAGTACTTC. The variable domain in full, completed from reference TRBV5-5 and TRBJ2-7, reads DAGVTQSPTHLIKTRGQQVTLRCSPISGHKSVSWYQQVLGQGPQFIFQYYEKEERGRGNFPDRFSARQFPNYSSELNVNALLLGDSALYLCASSLSTSYEQYFGPGTRLTVT.

This sequence joins TRBV5-4 and TRBJ1-2; weak D call: TRBD1 (6 bases). Germline V gene lookup returns CDR1 SGHNT and CDR2 YYREEE (reference sequence). Trimming cost V 9 bases and J 11 bases, with 20 bases left between them. The CDR3 has 12 amino acids. CDR3 loop: CATAQGELGYTF. CDR3 bases: TGTGCCACCGCACAGGGAGAGTTGGGGTACACCTTC.

This clone appeared a single time. The chain links TRBV25-1 to TRBJ1-4, with D unclear. CDR3 length: 12 residues. V lost 3 bases and J 8 bases, leaving 7 bases between the germline ends. Germline CDR1 reads MGHDK; CDR2 reads SYGVNS. In nucleotides, the CDR3 is TGTGCCAGCAGTGACCGTCTGGAAAAACTGTTTTTT. It yields the protein CASSDRLEKLFF.

The V gene is TRBV18, the J gene TRBJ1-1; TRBD1 might be the D (5 bases). The CDR3 has 13 residues. V was pared by 2 bases and J by 1 base, with 5 bases between. The V gene's germline CDR1 is KGHSH and CDR2 LQKENI. The CDR3 is CASSPGANTEAFF. The CDR3 nucleotides read TGTGCCAGCTCACCAGGGGCGAACACTGAAGCTTTCTTT.

The chain joins TRBV30 to TRBJ1-2, with 7 positions matching TRBD1. Germline V lookup: CDR1 GTSNPN, CDR2 SVGIG (reference sequence). V shed 2 bases, J shed 4 bases, and the junction held 1 base outside the gene matches. This CDR3 region has 12 residues. The CDR3: CAWSSGGYGYTF. The CDR3 DNA is TGTGCCTGGAGTTCAGGGGGCTATGGCTACACCTTC.

Comments on this clone: Other DNA sequences in this specimen translate into the identical CDR3. The chain has TRBV5-1 and TRBJ2-3, with 8 positions matching TRBD1. The junction had 3 bases not matched to a gene; V was cut back by 3 bases and J by 3 bases. This CDR3 spans 14 amino acids. Per germline, CDR1 SGHRS and CDR2 YFSETQ. This chain's CDR3 is CASSSDRGTDTQYF. CDR3 nucleotide sequence: TGCGCCAGCAGCTCAGACAGGGGAACAGATACGCAGTATTTT.

The chain employs TRBV25-1 and TRBJ2-5; 10 positions match TRBD2. The CDR3 is 12 residues long. CDR1 is MGHDK, CDR2 SYGVNS, per germline. V shed 8 bases and J 5 bases; nucleotides not matched to a gene: 2. The CDR3 protein is CASQTSGETQYF. CDR3 nucleotides: TGTGCCAGCCAGACTAGCGGGGAGACCCAGTACTTC.

The V gene is TRBV20-1, the J gene TRBJ2-1, with unresolved D. The CDR3 extends over 11 amino acids. Deletions cut 6 bases from V and 6 bases from J, with 9 bases between. Germline V lookup: CDR1 DFQATT, CDR2 SNEGSKA (reference sequence). In DNA, the CDR3 is TGCAGTGCGTCCAGATCCAATGAGCAGTTCTTC. Its translation: CSASRSNEQFF.